This TCR beta chain was identified in a study of OX40 agonist ivuxolimab in advanced cancers. On the study more broadly: Clinicians treated patients with ivuxolimab, an agonistic anti-OX40 (CD134) antibody.

This clone was seen a few times. Its antigen remains unidentified. General observations from the study: Expanded clones tended on average to be more numerous among CD8+ T cells than CD4+.

Samples of blood were obtained at baseline, on cycle 4 day 1, and on cycle 7 day 1. Per germline, CDR1 SGHAT and CDR2 FQNNGV. V gave up 2 bases and J gave up 6 bases, with 13 bases separating them. The CDR3 has 15 residues. The protocol was immunoSEQ multiplex PCR, while the TCRdb copy is restricted to in-frame clones and leaves out a portion. The sample lists about 80,000 clones; approximately 93% were seen once. The source material was CD4+ or CD8+ T cells sorted from blood, sampled in a trial of the OX40 agonist ivuxolimab. The sequence was obtained from an adult with an advanced solid tumor such as melanoma, head and neck, liver or kidney cancer. This chain joins TRBV11-2 and TRBJ1-4; D is undetermined. The CDR3 region is CASSLWSGLDEKLFF. In DNA, the CDR3 is TGTGCCAGCAGCTTATGGTCCGGGTTGGATGAAAAACTGTTTTTT.